Listed below are T cell receptor beta chains from one sample, sequenced in a study of cytomegalovirus exposure and HLA in healthy donors. Sequenced by immunoSEQ multiplex PCR; TCRdb stores in-frame clones only, minus some. The sample lists roughly 120,000 clones; around 77% were seen once. Material for sequencing was PBMCs. These receptors were collected from a woman in her thirties or forties in good health and CMV-seropositive. Each CDR3 is given with its conserved first and last residue. The order of the fields is J gene, V gene, clone size, D gene, CDR3 DNA, CDR3 protein. D genes are given only for firm matches. Clone size is given for some rows only: seen once, a few or many times, or a class if the clone is expanded.

>TRBJ2-7|TRBV23-1|-|-
TGCGCCAGCTGTCCCCGGGACTTCTACGAGCAGTACTTC
CASCPRDFYEQYF
>TRBJ1-4|TRBV28|-|-
TGTGCCGCGCAGGGAACTAATGAAAAACTGTTTTTT
CAAQGTNEKLFF
>TRBJ2-7|TRBV6-1|-|-
TGTGCCAGCAGTGAAGCGCCCGGTTACAGGGTCTACGAGCAGTACTTC
CASSEAPGYRVYEQYF
>TRBJ2-7|TRBV7-2|-|TRBD2
TGTGCCAGCAGCTTTTACGGGAGGGCCGGCGAGCAGTACTTC
CASSFYGRAGEQYF
>TRBJ1-5|TRBV7-2|-|TRBD1
TGTGCCAGCAGCGCGTTCCTCGGGACAGGGTATGAAGTCCAGCCCCAGCATTTT
CASSAFLGTGYEVQPQHF
>TRBJ2-1|TRBV5-1|-|TRBD1
TGCGCCAGCAGCTTGGACAGGGGACCCTACAATGAGCAGTTCTTC
CASSLDRGPYNEQFF
>TRBJ1-5|TRBV15|-|-
TGTGCCACCAGCAGGGACGGGGGTAGCAATCAGCCCCAGCATTTT
CATSRDGGSNQPQHF
>TRBJ2-2|TRBV5-1|-|TRBD2
TGCGCCAGCAGCTTGTCTGCGGGAGGGCCCGTCGGGGAGCTGTTTTTT
CASSLSAGGPVGELFF
>TRBJ2-4|TRBV19|-|-
TGTGCCAGTAGTATTGACATCCTAGCCAAAAACATTCAGTACTTC
CASSIDILAKNIQYF
>TRBJ2-7|TRBV7-3|-|TRBD2
TGTGCCAGCAGCTTAGAGGGAGGGCCATATTACGAGCAGTACTTC
CASSLEGGPYYEQYF
>TRBJ2-7|TRBV6-5|-|-
TGTGCCAGCAGTTACAACAGCTACGAGCAGTACTTC
CASSYNSYEQYF
>TRBJ2-5|TRBV19|-|-
TGTGCCAGTAGTATTTCCCGAACCCCTAAAGAGACCCAGTACTTC
CASSISRTPKETQYF
>TRBJ2-1|TRBV19|-|-
TGTGCCAGTAGGAACCGGCAGGGCAACAATGAGCAGTTCTTC
CASRNRQGNNEQFF
>TRBJ2-7|TRBV2|-|-
TGTGCCAGCAGGCAGAACTACGAGCAGTACTTC
CASRQNYEQYF
>TRBJ2-1|TRBV19|-|TRBD2
TGTGCCAGTACCCCGGGACTAGCGGGAGGAAATGAGCAGTTCTTC
CASTPGLAGGNEQFF
>TRBJ1-2|TRBV5-4|-|TRBD1
TGTGCCAGCAGCCGCCGGGACAGGGCGACCTATGGCTACACCTTC
CASSRRDRATYGYTF
>TRBJ2-7|TRBV2|-|TRBD2
TGTGCCAGCAGCGCCCCGGGACTAGCACCCCACGAGCAGTACTTC
CASSAPGLAPHEQYF
>TRBJ2-2|TRBV19|-|-
TGTGCCACCACAAACGTGCAGGGAGGCACCGGGGAGCTGTTTTTT
CATTNVQGGTGELFF
>TRBJ2-7|TRBV7-9|-|TRBD2
TGTGCCAGCAGCCACCCCGGACTAGCGGGGCCTTACGAGCAGTACTTC
CASSHPGLAGPYEQYF
>TRBJ2-5|TRBV5-6|once|-
TGTGCCAGCAGCCACAAGGGGGGGGAGACCCAGTACTTC
CASSHKGGETQYF
>TRBJ2-5|TRBV9|-|-
TGTGCCAGCAGCGTATCGCCGGGGGAGACCCAGTACTTC
CASSVSPGETQYF
>TRBJ2-1|TRBV2|once|TRBD2
TGTGCCAGCACGGCTAGCGGGAGGAATGAGCAGTTCTTC
CASTASGRNEQFF
>TRBJ1-1|TRBV6-1|-|TRBD1
TGTGCCAGCTTTGGGACAGTCCGCGTGAACACTGAAGCTTTCTTT
CASFGTVRVNTEAFF
>TRBJ1-5|TRBV27|-|-
TGTGCCAGCAGTTTATCGCCTCAGGGCGCAGGTCAGCCCCAGCATTTT
CASSLSPQGAGQPQHF
>TRBJ2-1|TRBV11-2|-|-
TGTGCCAGCAGCTTAGGGGGACTCCCTATTGAGCAGTTCTTC
CASSLGGLPIEQFF
>TRBJ1-2|TRBV5-1|-|-
TGCGCCAGCAGTTTGGGGTCAGGGCTTTATGGCTACACCTTC
CASSLGSGLYGYTF
>TRBJ2-1|TRBV19|-|TRBD2
TGTGCCACTCCCCCCGAGGGCCAAAGACTAGCCCGAGCCTACAATGAGCAGTTCTTC
CATPPEGQRLARAYNEQFF